This TCR beta chain was sequenced during a study of human T cells and chemical hapten exposure (dated by TCRdb to about 2021). Looking at the study overall: Libraries were pooled for sequencing, and variation in per-sample TCR yields was attributed mainly to small differences in library volumes within the pool. Peripheral blood TCR repertoire changes were tracked in vivo in alopecia patients during primary and secondary sensitization to the hapten diphenylcyclopropenone (DPC). Each blood RNA sample was used to sequence both TCR alpha and TCR beta chains.

The germline V gene supplies CDR1 SGHVS and CDR2 FNYEAQ. The CDR3 runs 14 amino acids, cysteine and phenylalanine included. Just the 42-base CDR3 DNA is kept, in frame starting at base 1. V gives up 2 bases and J gives up 1 base, and the segment between their germline ends measures 8 bases. In the case of this clonotype: Its cognate antigen has yet to be identified. Base qualities are not provided; no much larger clone lies one nucleotide away.

Libraries were made using 5' RACE. TCRdb lists the instrument as Illumina MiSeq. During library preparation, unique molecular identifiers were attached to individual cDNA molecules so that TCRs could be counted quantitatively and reproducibly. The original pipeline was this. The median number of TCRs per sample was 95,638, ranging from 23,224 to 690,600. The Decombinator software suite was used to annotate V, J and CDR3 in the TCR reads. To make PS versus PT1 abundance plots, every sample was subsampled to the same number of TCRs (28,000). Expanded TCRs were defined as absent before sensitization and observed at least eight times at the 2-week time point. The raw public data were reprocessed by TCRdb itself: fastp quality trimming at Q25, MiXCR clonotype calling, in-frame beta chains only. Identical CDR3 protein sequences are pooled into one entry, listed with their most common genes and DNA. None of the V and J calls come from the authors' own analysis; TCRdb made them. For this sample the table gives under 150,000 distinct CDR3 sequences, of which roughly 18% were detected only once. The ten most abundant clones make up roughly 2.8% of the sample.

Total RNA was extracted from unfractionated whole blood collected in Tempus Blood RNA tubes. As TCR sequencing controls, four or five healthy volunteers were used, with blood taken at day 0, 2 weeks and 6 weeks. The investigation overall reported the following: DPC sensitization did not change how many TCRs were above 1 in 1000 frequency, and no evidence was found of alterations in global repertoire structure. Repeated subsampling changed both the strength of the expansion versus patch-test correlation and the threshold at which the correlation became significant.

The TCR was taken from a human donor in good health. This chain is built from TRBV7-6 and TRBJ1-1; a confident D gene designation cannot be given. Here is the DNA: TGTGCCAGCAGCTTACAGGAATCGAACACTGAAGCTTTCTTT. Translated, it reads CASSLQESNTEAFF.